This T cell receptor (beta chain) was found in a study of PD-1 blockade in mismatch repair-deficient tumors (dated by TCRdb to between 2016 and 2019). Background for the entire study: Between September 2013 and late 2016, the trial enrolled approximately 87 consecutive patients with roughly twelve types of mismatch repair-deficient cancer, all of whom had received prior treatment and were progressing. Tumor-associated T cell clones in the peripheral blood of patients responding to PD-1 blockade were tracked using deep sequencing of TCR CDR3 regions. The investigation overall reported the following: After pembrolizumab, tumor-resident clones, which were often undetectable in blood before treatment, expanded rapidly and then contracted, generally ahead of radiologic responses.

Mismatch repair deficiency was established in every enrolled patient by polymerase chain reaction or immunohistochemistry. A few patients who responded to pembrolizumab therapy underwent TCR sequencing. Pembrolizumab PD-1 blockade was prospectively tested in advanced mismatch repair-deficient cancers, regardless of tissue of origin, in the phase II trial. Serial peripheral blood T cell samples were collected before and at multiple times after starting PD-1 blockade. Blood sampling time points were reported as weeks after the first dose of pembrolizumab. Library construction relied on the immunoSEQ multiplex PCR assay. TCRdb holds this immuneACCESS table with in-frame rearrangements only. Some clones are missing; in checked studies, unresolved V genes explain under half, and the rest has no known cause. The sample table records about 100,000 clones; over 75% of these occur just once. Approximately 6.5% of the sample is in the top ten clones.

As regards this clone: The clone's antigen remains unknown. No much larger clone exists at a distance of one base, and base qualities are not known.

The CDR3 runs 16 amino acids, cysteine and phenylalanine included. Only CDR3 DNA remains: 48 bases, in frame from the first base. V is clipped by 4 bases and J by 5 bases, and the sequence between their germline boundaries is 18 bases long. CDR1 and CDR2 are read off the germline V gene as SGDLS and YYNGEE. The material was peripheral blood, obtained 36 weeks after starting pembrolizumab. The sequence derives from an adult with mismatch repair-deficient cancer. This receptor chain uses TRBV9 and TRBJ2-2; the D call is tentative, TRBD1 or TRBD2, as each matches 6 bases. DNA sequence: TGTGCCAGCAGCCCCAGGGGTAGCGGCGGGACCGGGGAGCTGTTTTTT. It is translated as CASSPRGSGGTGELFF.